The source of this T cell receptor beta chain is a study of response to subunit inactivated influenza vaccine. General study findings and limits: A suggestion made by the authors is that each seasonal influenza vaccination recruits few new T cells.

This clonotype was counted at least ten times. Its target is not known. TCRdb re-called the RT-PCR reads through MiXCR, storing one row per CDR3 protein. The table records about 500,000 distinct CDR3 sequences, 16% of them present only once. Here the sequenced sample was CD4+ T cells sorted from PBMCs, taken 23 months after vaccination. The sequence was obtained from a man aged 50 to 69 who received an inactivated influenza vaccine.

The CDR3 protein is CASSLVGPQHF. CDR3 DNA: TGTGCCAGCAGTTTAGTCGGGCCCCAGCATTTT. The rearrangement uses TRBV12-3 or TRBV12-4 and TRBJ1-5; D is unclear. There are 11 residues in the CDR3. The germline V and J ends were trimmed by 1 base and 9 bases, with 4 bases remaining between them.